The 9 T cell receptor beta chains below all came from one sample that was sequenced in a study of identical twins. TCRdb re-derived calls from the 5' RACE reads in MiXCR, one entry per CDR3 protein. The sample lists about 920,000 distinct CDR3 sequences, approximately 13% occurring once. The sample was also reused in another study, on yellow fever vaccine responses in identical twins.

Sequenced sample: PBMCs. These receptors came from a woman under 30 in good health.

This clonotype was detected many times. The V and J genes are TRBV12-3 or TRBV12-4 and TRBJ1-5; D not certain. V lost 3 bases and J 2 bases, leaving 8 bases between the germline ends. The CDR3 covers 14 residues. The CDR3 DNA reads TGTGCCAGCAGTTTTGTCGGGGGCAATCAGCCCCAGCATTTT. As protein: CASSFVGGNQPQHF.

This clonotype was detected only a few times. The chain has TRBV6-1 and TRBJ1-1, with no clear D. The CDR3 loop spans 15 amino acids. CDR1 is MNHNS and CDR2 is SASEGT in the germline V gene. V was trimmed by 7 bases and J by 0 bases, leaving 15 bases between them. CDR3 residues: CASMERVLMNTEAFF. Written as DNA, the CDR3 is TGTGCCAGCATGGAGAGGGTGCTGATGAACACTGAAGCTTTCTTT.

This clonotype has more than one count but fewer than ten. The rearrangement uses TRBV12-3 or TRBV12-4 and TRBJ1-1; perhaps TRBD1 as D (6 bases). Trimming stripped 8 bases from V and 11 bases from J, with 21 bases between. The CDR3 is made up of 13 amino acids. CDR3 amino acids: CASRWGAGAEAFF. CDR3 sequence (DNA): TGTGCCAGCCGTTGGGGGGCGGGGGCCGAGGCTTTCTTT.

This clonotype was seen more than once but under ten times. V gene TRBV28 combines with J gene TRBJ2-7; the D gene is possibly TRBD2 (7 bases). Trimming took 1 base from V and 5 from J, leaving 15 bases between them. Germline loops: CDR1 MDHEN, CDR2 SYDVKM. The CDR3 sequence is 15 residues long. CDR3 amino acids: CASSLYGGRSNEQYF. The CDR3 DNA is TGTGCCAGCAGTTTATACGGGGGGCGTAGTAACGAGCAGTACTTC.

This clonotype was detected a few times. This rearrangement joins TRBV7-2 to TRBJ2-1, with 10 nucleotides matching TRBD2. The germline V gene has CDR1 SGHTA and CDR2 FQGNSA. V lost 4 bases and J lost 4; bases outside the gene matches: 4. This CDR3 region has 15 residues. CDR3 DNA sequence: TGTGCCAGCAGCTGGGGGACTAGCGTTTACAATGAGCAGTTCTTC. Translated, it gives CASSWGTSVYNEQFF.

This clonotype was seen once. The rearrangement links TRBV28 to TRBJ2-5; D remains unclear. The CDR3 spans 14 residues. V was clipped by 8 bases and J by 1 base, with 14 bases between them. Germline-derived CDR1 and CDR2 are MDHEN and SYDVKM. CDR3: CASLPAVFQETQYF. The CDR3 DNA reads TGTGCCAGCTTACCCGCAGTTTTCCAAGAGACCCAGTACTTC.

This clonotype was observed a handful of times. This rearrangement joins TRBV15 to TRBJ2-7; 9 bases align to TRBD2. The trim removed 1 base at V and 1 base at J, leaving 5 bases unmatched. This CDR3 comprises 16 residues. Looked up from germline, CDR1 is LNHNV and CDR2 is YYDKDF (reference sequence). The CDR3 loop reads CATSRAGLAGSYEQYF. The CDR3 DNA is TGTGCCACCAGCAGAGCGGGCCTAGCGGGGTCCTACGAGCAGTACTTC.

This clonotype was found a few times. The rearrangement links TRBV7-8 to TRBJ1-2; 8 bases are shared with TRBD1. This CDR3 is 18 amino acids long. Germline values: CDR1 SGHVS, CDR2 FQNEAQ. Trimming removed 1 base from V and 0 bases from J; junction bases left unmatched: 10. The CDR3: CASSLVLGAQGANYGYTF. The DNA of the CDR3 is TGTGCCAGCAGCTTAGTTTTAGGCGCACAGGGGGCTAACTATGGCTACACCTTC.

The chain uses TRBV7-9 and TRBJ2-3, with 7 bases aligning to TRBD2. CDR1 is SEHNR, CDR2 FQNEAQ, per germline (reference sequence). V trimming: 5 bases; J trimming: 6 bases; junction bases outside the gene matches: 8. The CDR3 has 14 residues. The DNA of the CDR3 is TGTGCCAGCAGCCCTGAGCGGGGTTCCGATACGCAGTATTTT. Translated: CASSPERGSDTQYF.